The present T cell receptor (beta chain) was sequenced within a study of blood T cell repertoires in COVID-19. Study-level information: Both acute and convalescent COVID-19 samples were obtained from the United States, Italy and Spain. Nucleic acid was either cDNA or gDNA, and it came from T cells, B-cell-depleted T cells, or PBMCs.

This CDR3 spans 13 amino acids. Trimming took 5 bases from V and 2 from J, leaving 9 bases between them. Per the original methods: By means of reference gene primer amplification, nucleated cell counts were estimated. Sequenced by immunoSEQ multiplex PCR; TCRdb stores in-frame clones only, minus some. The DNA was the basis for D and trimming; V, J and clone size are from that table. This sample has 140,000 to 150,000 clones; about 83% occur once, and the top ten carry 8.6%. The sequenced sample was peripheral blood. The receptor's source is a woman aged 45-65 years with active or convalescent COVID-19. The V call is TRBV12-3 or TRBV12-4, the J call TRBJ1-2; no reliable D call. The CDR3 coding sequence is TGTGCCAGCAGTAAAACAGAGAACTATGGCTACACCTTC. It encodes CASSKTENYGYTF.